This TCR beta chain emerged from a study of cytomegalovirus exposure and HLA in healthy donors. Clones were sequenced by immunoSEQ multiplex PCR, and TCRdb holds only the in-frame ones, with some missing. The sample includes tens of thousands of clones, around 94% of them seen just once. Trimming cost V 0 bases and J 12 bases, with 9 bases left between them. The germline V gene encodes CDR1 DFQATT and CDR2 SNEGSKA (reference sequence). The CDR3 runs to 11 residues. Material: PBMCs. The rearrangement links TRBV20-1 to TRBJ1-3; D is uncertain. This TCR was sampled from a young woman in good health and CMV-seropositive. The CDR3 here is CSAREGLFIYF. CDR3 DNA sequence: TGCAGTGCTAGAGAGGGCCTCTTCATATATTTT.